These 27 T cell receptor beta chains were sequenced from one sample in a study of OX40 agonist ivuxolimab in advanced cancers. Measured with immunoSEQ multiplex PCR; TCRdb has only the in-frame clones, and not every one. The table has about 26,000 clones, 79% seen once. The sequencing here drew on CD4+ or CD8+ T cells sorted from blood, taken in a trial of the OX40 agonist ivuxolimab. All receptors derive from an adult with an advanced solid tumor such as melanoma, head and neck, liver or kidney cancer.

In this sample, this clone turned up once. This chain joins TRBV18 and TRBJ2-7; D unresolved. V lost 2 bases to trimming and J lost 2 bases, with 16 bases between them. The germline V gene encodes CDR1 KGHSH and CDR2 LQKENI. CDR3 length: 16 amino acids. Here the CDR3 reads CASSPRGELSTYEQYF. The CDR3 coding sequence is TGTGCCAGCTCACCAAGAGGCGAATTGTCCACCTACGAGCAGTACTTC. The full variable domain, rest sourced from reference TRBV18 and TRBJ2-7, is NAGVMQNPRHLVRRRGQEARLRCSPMKGHSHVYWYRQLPEEGLKFMVYLQKENIIDESGMPKERFSAEFPKEGPSILRIQQVVRGDSAAYFCASSPRGELSTYEQYFGPGTRLTVT.

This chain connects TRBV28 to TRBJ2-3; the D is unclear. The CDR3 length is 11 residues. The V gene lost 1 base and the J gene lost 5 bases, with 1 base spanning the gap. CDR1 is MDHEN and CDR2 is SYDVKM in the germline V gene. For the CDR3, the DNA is TGTGCCAGCAGTTTATTAGATACGCAGTATTTT. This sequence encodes CASSLLDTQYF.

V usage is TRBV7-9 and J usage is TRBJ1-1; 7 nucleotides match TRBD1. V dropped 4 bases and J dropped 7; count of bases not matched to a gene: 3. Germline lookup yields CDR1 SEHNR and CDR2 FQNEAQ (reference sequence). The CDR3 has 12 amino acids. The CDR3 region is CASSSTGFEAFF. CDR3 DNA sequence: TGTGCCAGCAGCTCGACAGGGTTTGAAGCTTTCTTT.

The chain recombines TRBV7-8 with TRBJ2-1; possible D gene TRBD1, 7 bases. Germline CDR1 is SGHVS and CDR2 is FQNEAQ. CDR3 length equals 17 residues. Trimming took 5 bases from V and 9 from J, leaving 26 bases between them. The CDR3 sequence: CASSSRQGSGGLGEQFF. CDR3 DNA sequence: TGTGCCAGCAGCAGTCGACAGGGTTCTGGGGGACTGGGTGAGCAGTTCTTC.

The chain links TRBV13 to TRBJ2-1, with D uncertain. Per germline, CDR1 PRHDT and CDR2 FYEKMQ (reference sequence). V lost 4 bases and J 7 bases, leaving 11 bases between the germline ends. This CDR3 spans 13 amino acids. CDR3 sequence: CASSSGPRNEQFF. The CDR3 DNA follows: TGTGCCAGCAGCTCCGGACCTCGGAATGAGCAGTTCTTC.

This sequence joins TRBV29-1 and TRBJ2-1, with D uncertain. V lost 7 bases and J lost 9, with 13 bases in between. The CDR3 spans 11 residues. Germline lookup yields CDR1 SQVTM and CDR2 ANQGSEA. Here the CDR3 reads CSGATAIEQFF. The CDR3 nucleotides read TGCAGCGGGGCTACGGCGATTGAGCAGTTCTTC.

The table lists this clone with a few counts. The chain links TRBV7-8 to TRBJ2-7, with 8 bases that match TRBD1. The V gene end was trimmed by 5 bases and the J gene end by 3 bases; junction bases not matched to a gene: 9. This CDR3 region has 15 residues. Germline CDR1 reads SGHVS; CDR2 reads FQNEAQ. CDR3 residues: CASSLRRDRSYEQYF. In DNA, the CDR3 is TGTGCCAGCAGCCTACGCCGGGACAGGAGCTACGAGCAGTACTTC.

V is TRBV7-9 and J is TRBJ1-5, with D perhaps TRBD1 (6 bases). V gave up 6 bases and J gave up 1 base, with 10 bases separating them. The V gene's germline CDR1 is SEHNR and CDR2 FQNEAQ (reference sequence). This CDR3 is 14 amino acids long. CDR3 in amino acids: CASSKGVSNQPQHF. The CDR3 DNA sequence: TGTGCCAGCAGTAAGGGGGTAAGCAATCAGCCCCAGCATTTT.

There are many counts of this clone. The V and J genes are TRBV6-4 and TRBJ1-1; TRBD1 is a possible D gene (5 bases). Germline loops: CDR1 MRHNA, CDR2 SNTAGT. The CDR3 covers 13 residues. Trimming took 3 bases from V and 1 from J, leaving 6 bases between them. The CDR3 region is CASSETENTEAFF. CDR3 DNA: TGTGCCAGCAGTGAGACAGAGAACACTGAAGCTTTCTTT.

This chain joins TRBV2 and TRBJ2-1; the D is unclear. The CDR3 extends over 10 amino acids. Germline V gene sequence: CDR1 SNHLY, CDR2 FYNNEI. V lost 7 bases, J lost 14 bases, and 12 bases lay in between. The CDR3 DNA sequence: TGTGCCAGCATGGTGACGGATAAGTTCTTC. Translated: CASMVTDKFF.

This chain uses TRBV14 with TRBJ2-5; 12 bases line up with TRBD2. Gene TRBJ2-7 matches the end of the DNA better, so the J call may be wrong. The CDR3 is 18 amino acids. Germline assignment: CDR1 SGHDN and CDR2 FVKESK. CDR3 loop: CASSQDWATSGSSYEQYF. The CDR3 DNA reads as TGTGCCAGCAGCCAAGATTGGGCGACTAGCGGGAGTTCCTACGAGCAGTACTTC.

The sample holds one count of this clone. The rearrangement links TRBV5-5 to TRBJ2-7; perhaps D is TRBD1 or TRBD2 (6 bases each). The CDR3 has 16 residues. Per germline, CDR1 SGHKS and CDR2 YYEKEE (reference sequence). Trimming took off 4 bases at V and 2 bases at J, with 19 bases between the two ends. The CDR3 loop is CASSQSAEGVPYEQYF. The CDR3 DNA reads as TGTGCCAGCAGCCAAAGTGCGGAGGGGGTTCCCTACGAGCAGTACTTC. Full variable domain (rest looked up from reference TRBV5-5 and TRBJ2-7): DAGVTQSPTHLIKTRGQQVTLRCSPISGHKSVSWYQQVLGQGPQFIFQYYEKEERGRGNFPDRFSARQFPNYSSELNVNALLLGDSALYLCASSQSAEGVPYEQYFGPGTRLTVT.

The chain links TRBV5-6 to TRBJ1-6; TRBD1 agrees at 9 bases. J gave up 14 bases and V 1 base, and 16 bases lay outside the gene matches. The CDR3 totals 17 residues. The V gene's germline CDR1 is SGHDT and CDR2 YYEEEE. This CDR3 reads CASSLIDLTGGDGALHF. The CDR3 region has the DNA TGTGCCAGCAGCTTGATAGACTTGACAGGGGGGGATGGAGCCCTCCACTTT. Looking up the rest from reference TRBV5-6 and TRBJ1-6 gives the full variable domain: DAGVTQSPTHLIKTRGQQVTLRCSPKSGHDTVSWYQQALGQGPQFIFQYYEEEERQRGNFPDRFSGHQFPNYSSELNVNALLLGDSALYLCASSLIDLTGGDGALHFGNGTRLTVT.

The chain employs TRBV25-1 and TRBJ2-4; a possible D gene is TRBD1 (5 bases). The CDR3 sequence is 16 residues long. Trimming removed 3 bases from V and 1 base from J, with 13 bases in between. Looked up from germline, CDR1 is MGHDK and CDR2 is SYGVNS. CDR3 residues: CASSDSQDGAKNIQYF. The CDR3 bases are TGTGCCAGCAGTGATTCACAGGACGGCGCCAAAAACATTCAGTACTTC. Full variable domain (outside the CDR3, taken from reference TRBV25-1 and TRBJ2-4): EADIYQTPRYLVIGTGKKITLECSQTMGHDKMYWYQQDPGMELHLIHYSYGVNSTEKGDLSSESTVSRIRTEHFPLTLESARPSHTSQYLCASSDSQDGAKNIQYFGAGTRLSVL.

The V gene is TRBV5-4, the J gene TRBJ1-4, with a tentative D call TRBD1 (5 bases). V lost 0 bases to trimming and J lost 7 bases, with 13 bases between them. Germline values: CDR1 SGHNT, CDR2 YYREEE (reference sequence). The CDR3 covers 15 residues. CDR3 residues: CASSLGGFNPEKLFF. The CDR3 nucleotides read TGTGCCAGCAGCTTGGGGGGGTTTAACCCTGAAAAACTGTTTTTT. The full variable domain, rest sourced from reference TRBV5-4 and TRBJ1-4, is ETGVTQSPTHLIKTRGQQVTLRCSSQSGHNTVSWYQQALGQGPQFIFQYYREEENGRGNFPPRFSGLQFPNYSSELNVNALELDDSALYLCASSLGGFNPEKLFFGSGTQLSVL.

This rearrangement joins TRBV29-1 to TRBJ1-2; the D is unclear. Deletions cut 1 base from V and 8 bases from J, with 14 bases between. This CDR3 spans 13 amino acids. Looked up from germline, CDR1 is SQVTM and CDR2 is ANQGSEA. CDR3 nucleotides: TGCAGCGTTGAAGGAAACAGTCCTTGGGGCTACACCTTC. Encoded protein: CSVEGNSPWGYTF.

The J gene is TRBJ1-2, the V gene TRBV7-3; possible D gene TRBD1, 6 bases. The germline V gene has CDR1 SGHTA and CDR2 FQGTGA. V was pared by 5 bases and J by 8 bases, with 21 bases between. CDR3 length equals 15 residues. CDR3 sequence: CASSPYHRGLEGYTF. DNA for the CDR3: TGTGCCAGCAGCCCCTACCATAGGGGGTTAGAGGGCTACACCTTC. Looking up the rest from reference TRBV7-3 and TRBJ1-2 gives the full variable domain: GAGVSQTPSNKVTEKGKYVELRCDPISGHTALYWYRQSLGQGPEFLIYFQGTGAADDSGLPNDRFFAVRPEGSVSTLKIQRTERGDSAVYLCASSPYHRGLEGYTFGSGTRLTVV.

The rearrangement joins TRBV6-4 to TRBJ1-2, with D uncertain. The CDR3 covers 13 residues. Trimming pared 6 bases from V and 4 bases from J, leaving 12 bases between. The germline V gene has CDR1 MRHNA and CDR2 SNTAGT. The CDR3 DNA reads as TGTGCCAGCAGAAACCCGGACGGCTATGGCTACACCTTC. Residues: CASRNPDGYGYTF.

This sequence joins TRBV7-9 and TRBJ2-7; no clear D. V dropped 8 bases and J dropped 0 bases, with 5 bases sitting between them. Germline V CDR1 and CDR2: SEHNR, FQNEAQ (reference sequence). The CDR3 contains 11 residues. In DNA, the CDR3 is TGTGCCAGCGCCGACTCCTACGAGCAGTACTTC. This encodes CASADSYEQYF. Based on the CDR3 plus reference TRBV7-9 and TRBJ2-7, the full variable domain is DTGVSQNPRHKITKRGQNVTFRCDPISEHNRLYWYRQTLGQGPEFLTYFQNEAQLEKSRLLSDRFSAERPKGSFSTLEIQRTEQGDSAMYLCASADSYEQYFGPGTRLTVT.

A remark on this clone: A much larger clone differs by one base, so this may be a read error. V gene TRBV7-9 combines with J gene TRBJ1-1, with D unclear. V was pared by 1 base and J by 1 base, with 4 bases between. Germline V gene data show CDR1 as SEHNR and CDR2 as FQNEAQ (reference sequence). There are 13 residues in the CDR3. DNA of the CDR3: TGTGCCAGCAGCTTAGGGGCGAACACTGAAGCTTTCTTT. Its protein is CASSLGANTEAFF.

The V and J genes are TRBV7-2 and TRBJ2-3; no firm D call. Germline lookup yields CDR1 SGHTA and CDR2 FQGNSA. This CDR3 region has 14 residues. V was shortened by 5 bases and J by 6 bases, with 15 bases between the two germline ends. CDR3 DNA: TGTGCCAGCAGCCCCCGGATCCCGCTTGATACGCAGTATTTT. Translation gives CASSPRIPLDTQYF.

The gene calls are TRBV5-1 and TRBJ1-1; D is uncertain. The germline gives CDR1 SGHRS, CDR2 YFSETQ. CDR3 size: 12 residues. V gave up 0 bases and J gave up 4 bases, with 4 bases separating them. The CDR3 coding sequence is TGCGCCAGCAGCTTGGTTGGCACTGAAGCTTTCTTT. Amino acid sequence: CASSLVGTEAFF.

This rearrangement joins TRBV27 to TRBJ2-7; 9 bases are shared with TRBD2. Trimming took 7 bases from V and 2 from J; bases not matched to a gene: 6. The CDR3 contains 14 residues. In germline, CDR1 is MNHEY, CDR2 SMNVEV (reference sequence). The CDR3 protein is CASNYSGSTYEQYF. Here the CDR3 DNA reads TGTGCCAGCAACTATAGCGGGAGTACCTACGAGCAGTACTTC.

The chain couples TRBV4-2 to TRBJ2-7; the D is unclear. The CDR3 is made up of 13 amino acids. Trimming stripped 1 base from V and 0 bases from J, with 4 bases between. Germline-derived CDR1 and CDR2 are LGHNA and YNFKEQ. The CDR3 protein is CASSQVSSYEQYF. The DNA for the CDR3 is TGTGCCAGCAGCCAAGTCAGCTCCTACGAGCAGTACTTC.

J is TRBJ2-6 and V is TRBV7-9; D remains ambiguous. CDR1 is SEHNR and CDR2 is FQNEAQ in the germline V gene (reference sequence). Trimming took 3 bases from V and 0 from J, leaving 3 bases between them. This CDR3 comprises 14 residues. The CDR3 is CASSLISGANVLTF. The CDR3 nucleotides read TGTGCCAGCAGCTTGATCTCTGGGGCCAACGTCCTGACTTTC.

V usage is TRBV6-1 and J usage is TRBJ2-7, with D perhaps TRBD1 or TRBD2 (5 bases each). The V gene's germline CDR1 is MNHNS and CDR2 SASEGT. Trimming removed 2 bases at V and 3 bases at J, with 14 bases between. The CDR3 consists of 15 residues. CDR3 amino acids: CASSETSLGGYEQYF. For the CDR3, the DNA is TGTGCCAGCAGTGAAACGTCCCTTGGGGGCTACGAGCAGTACTTC.

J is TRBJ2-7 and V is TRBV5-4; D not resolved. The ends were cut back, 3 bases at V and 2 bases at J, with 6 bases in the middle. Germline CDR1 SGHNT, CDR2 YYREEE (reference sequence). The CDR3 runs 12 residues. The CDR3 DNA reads TGTGCCAGCAGCTCTTCTACCTACGAGCAGTACTTC. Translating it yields CASSSSTYEQYF.